Shown below are 4 T cell receptor beta chains from a single sample sequenced in a study of blood T cell repertoires in COVID-19 (dated by TCRdb to 2018 to 2021). The library was prepared using the immunoSEQ multiplex PCR assay. Held by TCRdb, this immuneACCESS table contains in-frame sequences only and omits some clones. Under half of the omission traces to an unresolved V gene where checked; the cause of the rest is unknown. The sample profile shows 90,000 to 120,000 clones; about four fifths of them were found once. The ten largest clonotypes hold roughly 4% of the sample. Sequenced input: peripheral blood. These receptors originate from a man between 70 and 80 years old with acute or convalescent COVID-19.

The rearrangement joins TRBV18 to TRBJ1-6, with D perhaps TRBD1 (5 bases). V was shortened by 5 bases and J by 10 bases, with 15 bases between the two germline ends. Germline CDR1 KGHSH, CDR2 LQKENI. The CDR3 has 14 amino acids. The CDR3 DNA sequence: TGTGCCAGCTCAACGTGGGGGGGAGAGTCACCCCTCCACTTT. The encoded protein is CASSTWGGESPLHF. Using reference TRBV18 and TRBJ1-6 for the parts outside the CDR3, the full variable domain is NAGVMQNPRHLVRRRGQEARLRCSPMKGHSHVYWYRQLPEEGLKFMVYLQKENIIDESGMPKERFSAEFPKEGPSILRIQQVVRGDSAAYFCASSTWGGESPLHFGNGTRLTVT.

This clone was found once. This sequence joins TRBV15 and TRBJ1-1, with 8 bases that match TRBD1. The germline V gene has CDR1 LNHNV and CDR2 YYDKDF (reference sequence). Trimming removed 3 bases from V and 3 bases from J; junction bases left unmatched: 3. The CDR3 has 14 amino acids. In DNA form, the CDR3 reads TGTGCCACCAGCAGCGGACAGGGAGACACTGAAGCTTTCTTT. Translated, it gives CATSSGQGDTEAFF.

The CDR3 sequence is CASSLAGQGKSGEQYF. The CDR3 region has the DNA TGTGCCAGCAGCTTAGCAGGACAGGGGAAATCGGGCGAGCAGTACTTC. This rearrangement joins TRBV7-8 to TRBJ2-7; 9 nucleotides align to TRBD1. V lost 0 bases, J lost 6 bases, and 9 bases stayed unmatched. The CDR3 runs 16 residues. The germline gives CDR1 SGHVS, CDR2 FQNEAQ.

As regards this clone: Distinct nucleotide sequences in the sample also encode this CDR3. J is TRBJ2-7 and V is TRBV11-2; 8 bases align to TRBD1. Germline V gene data show CDR1 as SGHAT and CDR2 as FQNNGV. Losses at the gene ends were 1 base for V and 2 bases for J; bases not matched to a gene: 4. CDR3 length: 15 amino acids. The CDR3 reads CASSLGGTGPYEQYF. CDR3 nucleotides: TGTGCCAGCAGCTTAGGGGGGACAGGCCCCTACGAGCAGTACTTC.